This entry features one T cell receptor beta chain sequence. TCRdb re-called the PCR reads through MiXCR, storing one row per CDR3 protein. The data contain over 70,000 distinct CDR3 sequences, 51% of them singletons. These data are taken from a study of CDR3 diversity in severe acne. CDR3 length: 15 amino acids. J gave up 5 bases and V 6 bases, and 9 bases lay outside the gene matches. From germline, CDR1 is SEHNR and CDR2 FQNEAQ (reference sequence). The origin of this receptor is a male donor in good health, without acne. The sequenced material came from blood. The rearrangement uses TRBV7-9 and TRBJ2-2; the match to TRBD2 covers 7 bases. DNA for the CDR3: TGTGCCAGCAGGGGACCAGACGGGGGGACCGGGGAGCTGTTTTTT. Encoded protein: CASRGPDGGTGELFF. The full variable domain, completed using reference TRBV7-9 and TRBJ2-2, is DTGVSQNPRHKITKRGQNVTFRCDPISEHNRLYWYRQTLGQGPEFLTYFQNEAQLEKSRLLSDRFSAERPKGSFSTLEIQRTEQGDSAMYLCASRGPDGGTGELFFGEGSRLTVL.